The T cell receptor (beta chain) described here comes from a study of blood T cell repertoires in COVID-19. Study details: Some COVID-19 samples were acute and others convalescent; all came from the United States, Italy and Spain. Sample material is recorded as cDNA or gDNA derived from T cells, B-cell-depleted T cells, or PBMCs.

V lost 5 bases, J lost 4 bases, and 6 bases stayed unmatched. Germline-derived CDR1 and CDR2 are PRHDT and FYEKMQ (reference sequence). The CDR3 totals 14 residues. In the original processing: From reference gene primer amplification, estimates of nucleated cell counts were derived. Sequenced by immunoSEQ multiplex PCR; TCRdb stores in-frame clones only, minus some. V, J and clone size derive from that table, while D and trimming were established from the DNA sequence. The sample records some 290,000 clones, 70% to 90% being singletons. The sequenced material came from peripheral blood. The chain employs TRBV13 and TRBJ2-7; 9 bases match TRBD1. This sequence originates from a young man with active or convalescent COVID-19. The CDR3 DNA reads as TGTGCCAGCAGCACGACAGGGGGACGGTACGAGCAGTACTTC. Amino acid sequence: CASSTTGGRYEQYF.